The 11 T cell receptor beta chains in this list originate from one sample, sequenced in a study of graft-versus-host responses after intestinal transplantation. What these receptors recognize is not known. The method was immunoSEQ multiplex PCR; TCRdb's version includes in-frame clones alone and lacks a portion of them. Of some 86,000 clones listed, 90% to 95% are singletons. Sequencing was performed on unstimulated CD4+ T cells sorted from spleen or lymph node cells, taken before intestinal transplant. Receptor source: a human donor who received an intestinal transplant.

The V gene is TRBV5-1, the J gene TRBJ1-4, with D possibly TRBD1 on 6 matching bases. The CDR3 is 13 residues long. V gave up 4 bases and J gave up 7 bases, with 11 bases separating them. Germline loops: CDR1 SGHRS, CDR2 YFSETQ. The CDR3: CASSVGGGEKLFF. The CDR3, as DNA: TGCGCCAGCAGCGTGGGGGGCGGTGAAAAACTGTTTTTT. Combining the CDR3 with reference TRBV5-1 and TRBJ1-4 gives the whole variable domain KAGVTQTPRYLIKTRGQQVTLSCSPISGHRSVSWYQQTPGQGLQFLFEYFSETQRNKGNFPGRFSGRQFSNSRSEMNVSTLELGDSALYLCASSVGGGEKLFFGSGTQLSVL.

The chain has TRBV13 and TRBJ2-6, with 9 positions matching TRBD1. V gave up 4 bases and J gave up 0 bases; unmatched junction bases: 7. Germline lookup yields CDR1 PRHDT and CDR2 FYEKMQ (reference sequence). The CDR3 contains 18 residues. The CDR3 DNA reads TGTGCCAGCAGCTCGTCCGGGACAGGGCGCTCTGGGGCCAACGTCCTGACTTTC. Amino acid sequence: CASSSSGTGRSGANVLTF.

This chain links TRBV11-2 with TRBJ2-7; possible D gene TRBD1, 6 bases. Trimming pared 2 bases from V and 0 bases from J, leaving 11 bases between. This CDR3 region has 15 residues. From germline, CDR1 is SGHAT and CDR2 FQNNGV. CDR3 protein: CASSLRGQSSYEQYF. The CDR3 DNA reads TGTGCCAGCAGCTTACGGGGACAAAGCTCCTACGAGCAGTACTTC.

This sequence joins TRBV4-2 and TRBJ2-3; 8 bases line up with TRBD2. After removal of 0 bases from V and 3 bases from J, the junction contained 8 bases not matched to a gene. The CDR3 has 17 amino acids. Germline V lookup: CDR1 LGHNA, CDR2 YNFKEQ. The CDR3 region is CASSQDRAGGATDTQYF. CDR3 coding DNA: TGTGCCAGCAGCCAAGATCGGGCGGGGGGAGCGACAGATACGCAGTATTTT.

This chain uses TRBV7-9 with TRBJ2-3; D perhaps matches TRBD1 (6 bases). Germline-derived CDR1 and CDR2 are SEHNR and FQNEAQ (reference sequence). Trimming stripped 1 base from V and 2 bases from J, with 16 bases between. CDR3 length equals 17 residues. DNA for the CDR3: TGTGCCAGCAGCTTAGTAACCCCAGGGGCGACCACAGATACGCAGTATTTT. Translation gives CASSLVTPGATTDTQYF.

J is TRBJ2-7 and V is TRBV27, with a tentative D call TRBD1 (6 bases). This CDR3 has 13 amino acids. CDR1 and CDR2 from the germline V gene are MNHEY and SMNVEV (reference sequence). The V gene lost 2 bases and the J gene lost 3 bases, with 8 bases spanning the gap. Here the CDR3 DNA reads TGTGCCAGCAGTTTAGCCAGGGGCTACGAGCAGTACTTC. It specifies CASSLARGYEQYF.

V usage is TRBV2 and J usage is TRBJ2-3; 10 bases are a match to TRBD2. V shed 4 bases, J shed 1 base, and the junction held 5 bases outside the gene matches. The CDR3 is 16 amino acids. Germline CDR1 and CDR2: SNHLY and FYNNEI. CDR3 sequence (DNA): TGTGCCAGCAGTGGTCTAGCGGGGGTAGGCACAGATACGCAGTATTTT. It codes for CASSGLAGVGTDTQYF. Supplemented by reference TRBV2 and TRBJ2-3, the full variable domain reads EPEVTQTPSHQVTQMGQEVILRCVPISNHLYFYWYRQILGQKVEFLVSFYNNEISEKSEIFDDQFSVERPDGSNFTLKIRSTKLEDSAMYFCASSGLAGVGTDTQYFGPGTRLTVL.

This sequence joins TRBV5-1 and TRBJ2-7; D remains unclear. The CDR3 is 14 amino acids. The germline V gene encodes CDR1 SGHRS and CDR2 YFSETQ. Trimming stripped 2 bases from V and 2 bases from J, with 11 bases between. CDR3 amino acids: CASSFSPWPYEQYF. The CDR3, as DNA: TGCGCCAGCAGCTTTTCTCCCTGGCCCTACGAGCAGTACTTC.

The V gene is TRBV7-8, the J gene TRBJ2-2, with unresolved D. The V and J ends lost 1 base and 6 bases respectively, with 9 bases between them. Germline V lookup: CDR1 SGHVS, CDR2 FQNEAQ. This CDR3 contains 14 residues. Written as DNA, the CDR3 is TGTGCCAGCAGCTTAGTTCAGGATCCCGGGGAGCTGTTTTTT. It yields the protein CASSLVQDPGELFF.

The J gene is TRBJ2-7, the V gene TRBV19; 8 nucleotides align to TRBD1. This CDR3 contains 14 residues. Germline V gene sequence: CDR1 LNHDA, CDR2 SQIVND (reference sequence). The V segment lost 5 bases and the J segment 4 bases; nucleotides outside the gene matches: 7. In nucleotides, the CDR3 is TGTGCCAGTAGTCAAGGACAGGGTAGGTACGAGCAGTACTTC. Amino acids: CASSQGQGRYEQYF.

The chain employs TRBV6-5 and TRBJ1-2, with D possibly being TRBD1 (6 bases). Trimming stripped 6 bases from V and 2 bases from J, with 16 bases between. In germline, CDR1 is MNHEY, CDR2 SVGAGI. The CDR3 extends over 15 amino acids. CDR3 DNA: TGTGCCAGCAGGGATGGACAGCACCACAACTATGGCTACACCTTC. Translated, it gives CASRDGQHHNYGYTF.